This record looks at one T cell receptor (beta chain) sequence and its context. What it recognizes is unknown. This CDR3 has 14 amino acids. Deletions cut 1 base from V and 7 bases from J, with 11 bases between. The germline gives CDR1 MNHEY, CDR2 SMNVEV (reference sequence). Synthesis of TCR cDNA relied on 5'RACE template switching, which attached a universal primer site and UMIs. One entry per CDR3 protein results from TCRdb running MiXCR on the 5' RACE reads. The profile shows hundreds of thousands of distinct CDR3 sequences, about 13% of them singletons. The data stem from a study of T cells after yellow fever vaccination. Overall study results and limits: A large majority of primary-vaccination clones showed up again after the booster (96% CD4, 75% to 90% CD8). Overlap between CD4 and CD8 compartments was detected for a small share of clonotypes.

V and J are TRBV27 and TRBJ1-5; possible D gene TRBD1, 5 bases. This TCR was sampled from a young man who received the YFV17D yellow fever vaccine. Sequenced here: PBMCs, sampled on the day of the yellow fever booster vaccination. CDR3 DNA: TGTGCCAGCAGTTTATTCGCAGGGCCCCAGCCCCAGCATTTT. As protein: CASSLFAGPQPQHF.